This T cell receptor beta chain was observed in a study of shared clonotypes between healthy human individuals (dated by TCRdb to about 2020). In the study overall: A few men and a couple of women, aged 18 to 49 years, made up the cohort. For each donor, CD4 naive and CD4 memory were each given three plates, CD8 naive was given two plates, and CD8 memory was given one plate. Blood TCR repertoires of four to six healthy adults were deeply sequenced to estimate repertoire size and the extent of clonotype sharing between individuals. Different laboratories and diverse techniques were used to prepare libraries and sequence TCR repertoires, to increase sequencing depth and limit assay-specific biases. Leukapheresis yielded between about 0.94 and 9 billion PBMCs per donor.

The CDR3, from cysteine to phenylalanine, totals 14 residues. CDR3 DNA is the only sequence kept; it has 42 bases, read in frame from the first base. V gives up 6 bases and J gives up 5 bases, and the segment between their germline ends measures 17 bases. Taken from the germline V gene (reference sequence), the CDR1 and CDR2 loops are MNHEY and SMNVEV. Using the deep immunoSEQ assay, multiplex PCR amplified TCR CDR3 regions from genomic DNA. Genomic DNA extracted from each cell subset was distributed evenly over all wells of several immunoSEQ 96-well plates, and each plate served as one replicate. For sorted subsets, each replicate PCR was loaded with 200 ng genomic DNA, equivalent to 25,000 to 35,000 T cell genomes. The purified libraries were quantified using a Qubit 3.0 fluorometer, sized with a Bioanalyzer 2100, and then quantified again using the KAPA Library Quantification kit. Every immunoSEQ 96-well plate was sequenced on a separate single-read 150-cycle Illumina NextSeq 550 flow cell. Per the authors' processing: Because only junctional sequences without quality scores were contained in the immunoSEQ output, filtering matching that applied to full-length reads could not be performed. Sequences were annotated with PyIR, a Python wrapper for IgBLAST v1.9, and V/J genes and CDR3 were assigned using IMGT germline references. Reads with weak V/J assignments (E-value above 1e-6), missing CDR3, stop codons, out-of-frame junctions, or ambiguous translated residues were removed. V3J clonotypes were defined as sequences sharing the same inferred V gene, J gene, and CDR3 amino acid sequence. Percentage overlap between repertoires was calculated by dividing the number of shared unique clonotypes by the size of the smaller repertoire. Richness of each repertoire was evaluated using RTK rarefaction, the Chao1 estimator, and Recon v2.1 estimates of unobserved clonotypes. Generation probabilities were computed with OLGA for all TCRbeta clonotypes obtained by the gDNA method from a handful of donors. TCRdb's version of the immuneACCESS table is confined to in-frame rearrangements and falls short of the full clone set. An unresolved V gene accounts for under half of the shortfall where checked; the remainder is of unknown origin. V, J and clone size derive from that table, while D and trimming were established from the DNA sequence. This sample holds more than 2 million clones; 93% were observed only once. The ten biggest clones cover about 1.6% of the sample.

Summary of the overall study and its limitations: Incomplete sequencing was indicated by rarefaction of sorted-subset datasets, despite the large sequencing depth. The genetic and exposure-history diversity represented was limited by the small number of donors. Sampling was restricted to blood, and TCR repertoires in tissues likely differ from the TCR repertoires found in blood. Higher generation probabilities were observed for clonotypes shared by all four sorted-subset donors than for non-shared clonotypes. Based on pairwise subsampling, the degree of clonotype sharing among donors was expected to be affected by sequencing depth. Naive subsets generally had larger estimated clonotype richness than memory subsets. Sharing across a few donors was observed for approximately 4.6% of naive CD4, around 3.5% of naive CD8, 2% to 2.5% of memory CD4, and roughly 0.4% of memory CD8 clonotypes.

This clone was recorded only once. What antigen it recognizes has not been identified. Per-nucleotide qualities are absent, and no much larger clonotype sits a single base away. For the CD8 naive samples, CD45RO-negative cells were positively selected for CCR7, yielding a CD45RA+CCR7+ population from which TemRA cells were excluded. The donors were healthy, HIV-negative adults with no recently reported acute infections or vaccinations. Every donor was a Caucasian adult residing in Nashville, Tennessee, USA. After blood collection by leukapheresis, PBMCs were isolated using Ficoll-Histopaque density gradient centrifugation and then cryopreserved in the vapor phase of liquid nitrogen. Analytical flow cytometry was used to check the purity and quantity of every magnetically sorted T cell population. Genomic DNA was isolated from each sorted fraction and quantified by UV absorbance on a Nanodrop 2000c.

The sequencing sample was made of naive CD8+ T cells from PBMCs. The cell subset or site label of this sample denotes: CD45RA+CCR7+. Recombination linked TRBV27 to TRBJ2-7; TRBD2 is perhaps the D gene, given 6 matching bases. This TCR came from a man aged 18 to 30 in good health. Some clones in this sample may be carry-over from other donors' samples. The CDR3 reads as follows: CASSPLASGDEQYF. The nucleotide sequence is TGTGCCAGCAGCCCCCTAGCCTCGGGGGACGAGCAGTACTTC.